These 20 T cell receptor beta chains came from one sample sequenced in a study of T cells after yellow fever vaccination. TCRdb re-called the 5' RACE reads through MiXCR, storing one row per CDR3 protein. Here the sample spans around 350,000 distinct CDR3 sequences, about 9.9% being singletons. This sample comprised PBMCs, obtained on the day of the first yellow fever vaccination. The source is a man in his late teens or twenties who received the YFV17D yellow fever vaccine.

In its sample, this clonotype was seen a few times. The chain has TRBV3-1 and TRBJ1-6, with a possible D match to TRBD1 (5 bases). Germline values: CDR1 LGHDT, CDR2 YNNKEL (reference sequence). Trimming shortened V by 4 bases and J by 13 bases, and 14 bases separated the two germline ends. The CDR3 covers 13 residues. CDR3 loop: CASSLGRSGPLHF. The CDR3 DNA reads TGTGCCAGCAGCCTGGGACGTTCGGGGCCCCTCCACTTT.

This clonotype came up many times. The CDR3 here is CASSLAGGQGDTQYF. CDR3 DNA: TGTGCCAGCAGCTTAGCGGGGGGGCAGGGAGATACGCAGTATTTT. The chain links TRBV7-2 to TRBJ2-3; D is possibly TRBD2 (7 bases). This CDR3 has 15 amino acids. Trimming took 0 bases from V and 5 from J, leaving 12 bases between them. The germline V gene has CDR1 SGHTA and CDR2 FQGNSA.

The chain recombines TRBV15 with TRBJ1-1; D unclear. Germline V gene lookup returns CDR1 LNHNV and CDR2 YYDKDF (reference sequence). The CDR3 consists of 12 residues. The V gene lost 4 bases and the J gene lost 4 bases, with 7 bases spanning the gap. Here the CDR3 reads CATSIQGTEAFF. In DNA, the CDR3 is TGTGCCACCAGCATTCAAGGCACTGAAGCTTTCTTT.

The table lists this clonotype with a few counts. Here the CDR3 reads CASSFPTVGGGGSEQFF. As DNA, the CDR3 is TGTGCCAGCAGTTTTCCCACCGTAGGGGGCGGGGGAAGTGAGCAGTTCTTC. The gene calls are TRBV12-3 or TRBV12-4 and TRBJ2-1, with D perhaps given as TRBD1 or TRBD2 (7 bases each). The V end was cut by 3 bases, the J end by 9 bases, with 24 bases between. This CDR3 spans 17 amino acids.

CDR3 coding DNA: TGCGCCAGCAGCCAAGCTCCGCAAACAGGGTCCCAGCAGTACTTC. Translation: CASSQAPQTGSQQYF. The chain recombines TRBV4-3 with TRBJ2-7, with a tentative D call TRBD1 (6 bases). The CDR3 has 15 amino acids. Trimming left V 1 base short and J 8 bases short, with 18 bases between. Germline CDR1 LGHNA, CDR2 YSLEER.

J is TRBJ2-3 and V is TRBV5-1, with a tentative D call TRBD2 (9 bases). The germline V gene has CDR1 SGHRS and CDR2 YFSETQ. Trimming removed 2 bases at V and 6 bases at J, with 19 bases between. The CDR3 extends over 16 amino acids. CDR3 DNA sequence: TGCGCCAGCAGCTTCCGGCTAGCGGGGACAGGCGATACGCAGTATTTT. Its translation is CASSFRLAGTGDTQYF.

This rearrangement joins TRBV20-1 to TRBJ2-3; D may match TRBD1 or TRBD2 (5 bases each). CDR1 and CDR2 (germline): DFQATT, SNEGSKA (reference sequence). V lost 5 bases, J lost 1 base, and 13 bases lay in between. CDR3 size: 14 residues. The CDR3 DNA reads as TGCAGTGCTCCTCCAGGGACGGGCACAGATACGCAGTATTTT. Its translation is CSAPPGTGTDTQYF.

This clonotype occurred a few times. V gene TRBV3-1 combines with J gene TRBJ2-2, with D tentatively TRBD1 (6 bases). CDR1 and CDR2 (germline): LGHDT, YNNKEL (reference sequence). The V end was cut by 3 bases, the J end by 6 bases, with 11 bases between. The CDR3 runs 14 residues. The CDR3 loop reads CASSHLDRPGELFF. CDR3 nucleotides: TGTGCCAGCAGCCATCTCGACAGGCCCGGGGAGCTGTTTTTT.

In this sample, this clonotype turned up many times. This chain links TRBV20-1 with TRBJ2-2, with D possibly being TRBD2 (7 bases). Germline V gene data show CDR1 as DFQATT and CDR2 as SNEGSKA (reference sequence). The CDR3 is 17 residues long. V lost 0 bases, J lost 3 bases, and 17 bases lay in between. CDR3 loop: CSARDPGAGAHTGELFF. The CDR3 region has the DNA TGCAGTGCTAGAGACCCAGGGGCGGGGGCCCACACCGGGGAGCTGTTTTTT.

This rearrangement joins TRBV7-9 to TRBJ2-3, with D uncertain. This CDR3 comprises 17 residues. V lost 7 bases and J lost 0, with 20 bases in between. CDR1 is SEHNR and CDR2 is FQNEAQ in the germline V gene (reference sequence). The CDR3 region has the DNA TGTGCCAGCACATCAATTGCCCACGGTCCTAGCACAGATACGCAGTATTTT. This codes for CASTSIAHGPSTDTQYF.

This clonotype turned up a few times. The chain joins TRBV6-5 to TRBJ1-6, with D unclear. The ends were cut back, 2 bases at V and 2 bases at J, with 7 bases in the middle. The CDR3 runs to 15 residues. Germline V gene lookup returns CDR1 MNHEY and CDR2 SVGAGI. DNA for the CDR3: TGTGCCAGCAGTTACGGGGAGCCCTATAATTCACCCCTCCACTTT. This gives the protein CASSYGEPYNSPLHF.

V is TRBV12-3 or TRBV12-4 and J is TRBJ1-2; D unresolved. The CDR3 extends over 12 amino acids. V lost 4 bases, J lost 6 bases, and 9 bases lay in between. The CDR3 protein is CASSSTWNGYTF. In DNA form, the CDR3 reads TGTGCCAGCAGTTCGACCTGGAATGGCTACACCTTC.

This clonotype was detected ten times or more. V and J are TRBV6-5 and TRBJ2-2; no clear D. Trimming pared 6 bases from V and 6 bases from J, leaving 14 bases between. The V gene's germline CDR1 is MNHEY and CDR2 SVGAGI. CDR3 length: 14 residues. The CDR3, as DNA: TGTGCCAGCAGGTACAACCCAGCGCCCGGGGAGCTGTTTTTT. Protein: CASRYNPAPGELFF.

V usage is TRBV14 and J usage is TRBJ2-5; D may be TRBD2 (6 bases). This CDR3 has 17 residues. The ends were cut back, 0 bases at V and 0 bases at J, with 14 bases in the middle. Germline lookup yields CDR1 SGHDN and CDR2 FVKESK. The CDR3 spells CASSQDYGTQYQETQYF. The CDR3 DNA reads as TGTGCCAGCAGCCAAGATTACGGGACTCAGTACCAAGAGACCCAGTACTTC. The whole variable domain, remainder taken from reference TRBV14 and TRBJ2-5, is EAGVTQFPSHSVIEKGQTVTLRCDPISGHDNLYWYRRVMGKEIKFLLHFVKESKQDESGMPNNRFLAERTGGTYSTLKVQPAELEDSGVYFCASSQDYGTQYQETQYFGPGTRLLVL.

J is TRBJ2-3 and V is TRBV12-3 or TRBV12-4; possible D gene TRBD2, 5 bases. CDR3 length: 14 residues. The V and J ends lost 0 bases and 4 bases respectively, with 8 bases between them. CDR3 residues: CASSLAGVADTQYF. CDR3 coding DNA: TGTGCCAGCAGTTTAGCCGGGGTGGCAGATACGCAGTATTTT.

The chain has TRBV7-6 and TRBJ1-2; D unresolved. The V end lost 0 bases, the J end lost 8 bases, and 7 bases lay between the germline ends. The germline gives CDR1 SGHVS, CDR2 FNYEAQ. The length of the CDR3 is 12 residues. As DNA, the CDR3 is TGTGCCAGCAGCTTAGCTCGCGGGGGCTACACCTTC. It codes for CASSLARGGYTF.

This clonotype occurred many times. The chain joins TRBV7-2 to TRBJ1-1, with a weak D call TRBD1 (6 bases). V lost 5 bases, J lost 4 bases, and 20 bases lay in between. The CDR3 length is 16 residues. Germline V CDR1 and CDR2: SGHTA, FQGNSA. The CDR3 region is CASSPRGSGYGTEAFF. The CDR3 DNA reads TGTGCCAGCAGCCCTAGGGGGTCGGGGTACGGCACTGAAGCTTTCTTT.

The gene calls are TRBV6-5 and TRBJ1-2; 9 bases match TRBD1. The V gene end was trimmed by 2 bases and the J gene end by 1 base; junction bases not matched to a gene: 8. The CDR3 extends over 17 amino acids. The V gene's germline CDR1 is MNHEY and CDR2 SVGAGI. CDR3 nucleotides: TGTGCCAGCAGTTACGCACAGGGGGCGCATCTTAACTATGGCTACACCTTC. Its protein product is CASSYAQGAHLNYGYTF.

This clonotype was seen a handful of times. The chain carries TRBV10-3 and TRBJ2-7, with 8 bases aligning to TRBD2. V gave up 9 bases and J gave up 0 bases; unmatched junction bases: 7. Germline lookup yields CDR1 ENHRY and CDR2 SYGVKD. This CDR3 contains 14 residues. CDR3 in amino acids: CAIAPGGSSYEQYV. CDR3 bases: TGTGCCATAGCGCCGGGGGGGAGCTCCTACGAGCAGTACGTC.

This clonotype was observed a handful of times. The J gene is TRBJ1-2, the V gene TRBV30, with 7 positions matching TRBD1. In germline, CDR1 is GTSNPN, CDR2 SVGIG (reference sequence). V lost 3 bases and J lost 5; bases outside the gene matches: 12. The CDR3 is 15 residues long. This chain's CDR3 is CAWRAHRGRPYGYTF. CDR3 nucleotides: TGTGCCTGGAGAGCTCATAGGGGGCGGCCTTATGGCTACACCTTC.